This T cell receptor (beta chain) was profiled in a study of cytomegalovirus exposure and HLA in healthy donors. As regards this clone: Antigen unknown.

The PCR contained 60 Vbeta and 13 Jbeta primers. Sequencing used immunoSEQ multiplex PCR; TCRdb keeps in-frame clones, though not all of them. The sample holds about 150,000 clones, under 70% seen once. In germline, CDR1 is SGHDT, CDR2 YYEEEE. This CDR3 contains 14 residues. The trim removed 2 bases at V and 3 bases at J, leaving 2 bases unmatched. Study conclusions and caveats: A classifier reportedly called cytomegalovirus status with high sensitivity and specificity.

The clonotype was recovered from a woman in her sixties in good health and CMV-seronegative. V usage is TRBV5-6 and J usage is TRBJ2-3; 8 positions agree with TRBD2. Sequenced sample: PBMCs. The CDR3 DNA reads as TGTGCCAGCAGCTTCGGACTAGCAACAGATACGCAGTATTTT. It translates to CASSFGLATDTQYF.